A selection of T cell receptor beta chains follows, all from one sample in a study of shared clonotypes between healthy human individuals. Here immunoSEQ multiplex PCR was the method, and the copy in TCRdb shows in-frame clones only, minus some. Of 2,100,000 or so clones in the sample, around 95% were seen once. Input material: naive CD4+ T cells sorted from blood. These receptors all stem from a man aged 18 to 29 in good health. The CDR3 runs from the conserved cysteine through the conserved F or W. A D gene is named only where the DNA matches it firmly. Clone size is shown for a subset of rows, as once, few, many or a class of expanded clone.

cdr3_nt: TGTGCCAGCAGTGACCGCGGCTTGCACCAAGAGACCCAGTACTTC
cdr3_aa: CASSDRGLHQETQYF
v_call: TRBV2
j_call: TRBJ2-5
d_call: -
clone_size: -

cdr3_nt: TGTGCCAGCGCGGGAGAAGGGATGGGTCTCTACGAGCAGTACTTC
cdr3_aa: CASAGEGMGLYEQYF
v_call: TRBV28
j_call: TRBJ2-7
d_call: TRBD2
clone_size: -

cdr3_nt: TGCGCCAGCAGCTTGGAGCCGGGACAGGGCTATGGCTACACCTTC
cdr3_aa: CASSLEPGQGYGYTF
v_call: TRBV5-1
j_call: TRBJ1-2
d_call: TRBD1
clone_size: -

cdr3_nt: TGTGCCAGCAGCCGGAAACCGGGACTAGCGGGAGTCGAGCAGTACTTC
cdr3_aa: CASSRKPGLAGVEQYF
v_call: TRBV14
j_call: TRBJ2-7
d_call: TRBD2
clone_size: once

cdr3_nt: TGTGCCAGCCTTACAGCCGGAAACACCATATATTTT
cdr3_aa: CASLTAGNTIYF
v_call: TRBV28
j_call: TRBJ1-3
d_call: -
clone_size: -

cdr3_nt: TGTGCCAGCAGCTTACTCAGACGGGACAGGGGGCGGGTAGATACGCAGTATTTT
cdr3_aa: CASSLLRRDRGRVDTQYF
v_call: TRBV11-2
j_call: TRBJ2-3
d_call: TRBD1
clone_size: -

cdr3_nt: TGTGCCACTAGGACCCTGTACCAAGAGACCCAGTACTTC
cdr3_aa: CATRTLYQETQYF
v_call: TRBV9
j_call: TRBJ2-5
d_call: -
clone_size: -

cdr3_nt: TGTGCCAGCAGCAGCTGGGACCGACTTTCCTCCGGGGCCAACGTCCTGACTTTC
cdr3_aa: CASSSWDRLSSGANVLTF
v_call: TRBV5-8
j_call: TRBJ2-6
d_call: -
clone_size: -

cdr3_nt: TGTGCCAGCTCACCCCTCGGCGGAAACACCATATATTTT
cdr3_aa: CASSPLGGNTIYF
v_call: TRBV18
j_call: TRBJ1-3
d_call: -
clone_size: -

cdr3_nt: TGTGCCAGCAGCTTATCATCAGGAAACCAAGAGACCCAGTACTTC
cdr3_aa: CASSLSSGNQETQYF
v_call: TRBV7-3
j_call: TRBJ2-5
d_call: -
clone_size: -

cdr3_nt: TGTGCTAGTGGCATTCAGGGCTCCGGGGAGCTGTTTTTT
cdr3_aa: CASGIQGSGELFF
v_call: TRBV12-5
j_call: TRBJ2-2
d_call: -
clone_size: -

cdr3_nt: TGTGCCAGCAGCCTACGCCGACAGGGGACCTACGAGCAGTACTTC
cdr3_aa: CASSLRRQGTYEQYF
v_call: TRBV6-5
j_call: TRBJ2-7
d_call: TRBD1
clone_size: -

cdr3_nt: TGTGCCAGCAGAGCGACAGGGGGCCGGAATGAAAAACTGTTTTTT
cdr3_aa: CASRATGGRNEKLFF
v_call: TRBV6-5
j_call: TRBJ1-4
d_call: TRBD1
clone_size: -

cdr3_nt: TGTGCCAGCAGACCGGGACCCTATGGCTACACCTTC
cdr3_aa: CASRPGPYGYTF
v_call: TRBV2
j_call: TRBJ1-2
d_call: -
clone_size: -

cdr3_nt: TGTGCCAGCAGCTTGGCGAGTCAGGGAAACACCATATATTTT
cdr3_aa: CASSLASQGNTIYF
v_call: TRBV5-4
j_call: TRBJ1-3
d_call: -
clone_size: -

cdr3_nt: TGTGCCTGGAGTGTACTGGGCTTCCAGACAGGGAGGGAAGCTTTCTTT
cdr3_aa: CAWSVLGFQTGREAFF
v_call: TRBV30
j_call: TRBJ1-1
d_call: TRBD1
clone_size: -

cdr3_nt: TGTGCCAGCAGTGTGGTCGGGGCCCGAACAACCGGGGAGCTGTTTTTT
cdr3_aa: CASSVVGARTTGELFF
v_call: TRBV25-1
j_call: TRBJ2-2
d_call: -
clone_size: -

cdr3_nt: TGCGCCAGCAGCCAAGATAATCTAGATACGCAGTATTTT
cdr3_aa: CASSQDNLDTQYF
v_call: TRBV4-1
j_call: TRBJ2-3
d_call: -
clone_size: -

cdr3_nt: TGTGCCAGCTCACCAGGACAGGAGGAGACCCAGTACTTC
cdr3_aa: CASSPGQEETQYF
v_call: TRBV18
j_call: TRBJ2-5
d_call: TRBD1
clone_size: -

cdr3_nt: TGTGCCAGCAGCTTAGATGGGGCGGCCAATGAGCCCCAGCATTTT
cdr3_aa: CASSLDGAANEPQHF
v_call: TRBV11-2
j_call: TRBJ1-5
d_call: -
clone_size: -

cdr3_nt: TGTGCCAGCAGCCAATACGTCGGTACTAACTATGGCTACACCTTC
cdr3_aa: CASSQYVGTNYGYTF
v_call: TRBV4-2
j_call: TRBJ1-2
d_call: -
clone_size: -

cdr3_nt: TGTGCCAGCAGGTCAACAGGATCTGGGGCCAACGTCCTGACTTTC
cdr3_aa: CASRSTGSGANVLTF
v_call: TRBV7-2
j_call: TRBJ2-6
d_call: -
clone_size: -

cdr3_nt: TGTGCCAGCAGCCGCGACAACTCCTACGAGCAGTACTTC
cdr3_aa: CASSRDNSYEQYF
v_call: TRBV7-9
j_call: TRBJ2-7
d_call: -
clone_size: -

cdr3_nt: TGTGCCAGCAGCTCCGGAAACCCTATCGAGCAGTACTTC
cdr3_aa: CASSSGNPIEQYF
v_call: TRBV5-5
j_call: TRBJ2-7
d_call: -
clone_size: once

cdr3_nt: TGTGCCAGCTCAACAGGAACAGATACGCAGTATTTT
cdr3_aa: CASSTGTDTQYF
v_call: TRBV25-1
j_call: TRBJ2-3
d_call: -
clone_size: -

cdr3_nt: TGCGCCAGCAGCGCTACTAGCGGGAGCGCAGATACGCAGTATTTT
cdr3_aa: CASSATSGSADTQYF
v_call: TRBV5-1
j_call: TRBJ2-3
d_call: TRBD2
clone_size: once

cdr3_nt: TGTGCCATCAGTGAGTCGTCAGGGGTTAGCGAAAAACTGTTTTTT
cdr3_aa: CAISESSGVSEKLFF
v_call: TRBV10-3
j_call: TRBJ1-4
d_call: -
clone_size: -

cdr3_nt: TGTGCCAGCAGTCCCCAAGAGCGGACGACAGATGAGCAGTTCTTC
cdr3_aa: CASSPQERTTDEQFF
v_call: TRBV28
j_call: TRBJ2-1
d_call: -
clone_size: -

cdr3_nt: TGTGCCAGCAGGGGACAGTTGGGACAGCCCCAGCATTTT
cdr3_aa: CASRGQLGQPQHF
v_call: TRBV2
j_call: TRBJ1-5
d_call: TRBD1
clone_size: -

cdr3_nt: TGTGCCTGGAGCGTGGGGACTAGCGGGGGGGCGACAGATACGCAGTATTTT
cdr3_aa: CAWSVGTSGGATDTQYF
v_call: TRBV30
j_call: TRBJ2-3
d_call: TRBD2
clone_size: once

cdr3_nt: TGTGCCAGCAGCTTAGGGCTAGCGGGAGTCACCGGGGAGCTGTTTTTT
cdr3_aa: CASSLGLAGVTGELFF
v_call: TRBV7-2
j_call: TRBJ2-2
d_call: TRBD2
clone_size: few

cdr3_nt: TGTGCCAGCAGTGAGGCCCCGACAGGGTCCTATGGCTACACCTTC
cdr3_aa: CASSEAPTGSYGYTF
v_call: TRBV6-1
j_call: TRBJ1-2
d_call: TRBD1
clone_size: -

cdr3_nt: TGCGCCAGCAATTCAGGAGGTCCCCCCTACAATGAGCAGTTCTTC
cdr3_aa: CASNSGGPPYNEQFF
v_call: TRBV5-1
j_call: TRBJ2-1
d_call: -
clone_size: -

cdr3_nt: TGTGCCAGCAGCTTACGGGGGTTTAATCTAGAGACCCAGTACTTC
cdr3_aa: CASSLRGFNLETQYF
v_call: TRBV11-2
j_call: TRBJ2-5
d_call: -
clone_size: -

cdr3_nt: TGTGCCAGCAGCTTGGGGCCGGAAAACTATGGCTACACCTTC
cdr3_aa: CASSLGPENYGYTF
v_call: TRBV5-4
j_call: TRBJ1-2
d_call: -
clone_size: -

cdr3_nt: TGTGCCAGCTCACCAACTGGGACAAAAGTTCAGCCCCAGCATTTT
cdr3_aa: CASSPTGTKVQPQHF
v_call: TRBV18
j_call: TRBJ1-5
d_call: -
clone_size: -

cdr3_nt: TGTGCCAGCAGCGTGTGGGGGGCCTACGAGCAGTACTTC
cdr3_aa: CASSVWGAYEQYF
v_call: TRBV6-5
j_call: TRBJ2-7
d_call: -
clone_size: -

cdr3_nt: TGCGCCAGCAGCCAATCACCGGTAGTGAACACTGAAGCTTTCTTT
cdr3_aa: CASSQSPVVNTEAFF
v_call: TRBV4-1
j_call: TRBJ1-1
d_call: -
clone_size: -

cdr3_nt: TGTGCCAGCAGTTCCCCGGCGAACCAAGAGACCCAGTACTTC
cdr3_aa: CASSSPANQETQYF
v_call: TRBV28
j_call: TRBJ2-5
d_call: -
clone_size: once

cdr3_nt: TGTGCCAGTAGTAGAACAGGGCTCTACACTGAAGCTTTCTTT
cdr3_aa: CASSRTGLYTEAFF
v_call: TRBV19
j_call: TRBJ1-1
d_call: -
clone_size: -

cdr3_nt: TGTGCCAGCAGCTCGACGGGACAGCACACTGAAGCTTTCTTT
cdr3_aa: CASSSTGQHTEAFF
v_call: TRBV13
j_call: TRBJ1-1
d_call: TRBD1
clone_size: -